The 19 T cell receptor beta chains below all came from one sample that was sequenced in a study of blood T cells in healthy people across ages. The authors ran a second PCR of about 6 to 11 cycles using a sample-barcoded 5' primer and a J-beta primer mix. TCRdb passed the 5' RACE reads through MiXCR, listing each CDR3 protein once. The sample contains more than 1,000,000 distinct CDR3 sequences, roughly a quarter of which appear only once. Another study also made use of these data, one on T cells of mothers and their children.

Sequenced sample: blood. These receptors were taken from a girl aged 2 to 9 in good health.

In the case of this clonotype: An end of the junction differs from the germline gene, which may be a read error. The chain employs TRBV29-1 and TRBJ2-5; weak D call: TRBD2 (5 bases). CDR3 length equals 12 residues. The germline gives CDR1 SQVTM, CDR2 ANQGSEA. The chain's CDR3 is CRVEGTQETQYF. The CDR3 DNA follows: TGCAGGGTTGAGGGCACCCAAGAGACCCAGTACTTC.

The chain recombines TRBV7-9 with TRBJ2-2; D unresolved. The V end was cut by 3 bases, the J end by 2 bases, with 7 bases between. This CDR3 has 14 residues. Germline V CDR1 and CDR2: SEHNR, FQNEAQ (reference sequence). CDR3 DNA sequence: TGTGCCAGCAGCTTGTTCGGTAACACCGGGGAGCTGTTTTTT. It translates to CASSLFGNTGELFF.

The rearrangement uses TRBV4-1 and TRBJ2-1; tentative D call: TRBD1 (6 bases). The CDR3 contains 16 residues. The germline CDR1 and CDR2 sequences are MGHRA and YSYEKL. Trimming took off 1 base at V and 2 bases at J, with 12 bases between the two ends. The CDR3 DNA sequence: TGCGCCAGCAGCCAAGCACCTAAGGGGGCCTACAATGAGCAGTTCTTC. This codes for CASSQAPKGAYNEQFF.

This clonotype was seen many times. The chain uses TRBV28 and TRBJ2-3, with D hard to call. Trimming took 3 bases from V and 1 from J, leaving 11 bases between them. Germline CDR1 reads MDHEN; CDR2 reads SYDVKM. The CDR3 has 15 amino acids. The CDR3, as DNA: TGTGCCAGCAGTTTTCAAGGAAGTGGCACAGATACGCAGTATTTT. This gives the protein CASSFQGSGTDTQYF.

This clonotype was seen more than once but under ten times. The J gene is TRBJ2-1, the V gene TRBV3-1; 13 nucleotides agree with TRBD2. The CDR3 contains 17 residues. With V trimmed by 4 bases and J by 8 bases, 11 bases remained unmatched. CDR1 is LGHDT, CDR2 YNNKEL, per germline (reference sequence). CDR3 bases: TGTGCCAGCAGCCCCATTCGGACTAGCGGGAGTCATGATGAGCAGTTCTTC. This gives the protein CASSPIRTSGSHDEQFF.

The chain combines TRBV27 with TRBJ2-3; D unresolved. Germline V CDR1 and CDR2: MNHEY, SMNVEV (reference sequence). There are 13 residues in the CDR3. Trimming took 0 bases from V and 6 from J, leaving 7 bases between them. In DNA, the CDR3 is TGTGCCAGCAGTTTATCCGACGGGGATACGCAGTATTTT. Its protein is CASSLSDGDTQYF.

V usage is TRBV20-1 and J usage is TRBJ1-6; the match to TRBD1 covers 9 bases. CDR1 DFQATT and CDR2 SNEGSKA come from the germline V gene (reference sequence). The CDR3 covers 15 residues. The V gene end was trimmed by 6 bases and the J gene end by 13 bases; junction bases not matched to a gene: 16. The chain's CDR3 is CSAREGGTGTVPLHF. The CDR3 nucleotides are TGCAGTGCCCGGGAAGGCGGGACAGGGACGGTTCCCCTCCACTTT.

The gene calls are TRBV6-2 or TRBV6-3 and TRBJ2-1, with D uncertain. The CDR3 extends over 12 amino acids. Germline CDR1 reads MNHEY; CDR2 reads SVGEGT. Trimming stripped 4 bases from V and 5 bases from J, with 6 bases between. The CDR3 loop is CASSFGHNEQFF. The CDR3 DNA follows: TGTGCCAGCAGTTTCGGCCACAATGAGCAGTTCTTC.

The rearrangement joins TRBV9 to TRBJ1-1, with D unclear. The germline V gene encodes CDR1 SGDLS and CDR2 YYNGEE. This CDR3 region has 13 residues. V lost 0 bases, J lost 3 bases, and 6 bases lay in between. Here the CDR3 DNA reads TGTGCCAGCAGCGTAGGCCGGTACACTGAAGCTTTCTTT. Protein: CASSVGRYTEAFF.

This clonotype was counted a few times. The chain is built from TRBV3-1 and TRBJ2-3; 9 nucleotides line up with TRBD2. CDR3 length: 17 amino acids. Per the germline V gene, CDR1 is LGHDT and CDR2 is YNNKEL (reference sequence). V dropped 1 base and J dropped 5; count of bases not matched to a gene: 10. The CDR3 DNA reads TGTGCCAGCAGCCAAGGTCGGCTGCGGGGGGGCGGAGATACGCAGTATTTT. Its protein is CASSQGRLRGGGDTQYF.

This clonotype was picked up a small number of times. The chain links TRBV7-6 to TRBJ1-6; 8 positions agree with TRBD1. V was clipped by 2 bases and J by 8 bases; unmatched bases: 17. This CDR3 has 19 residues. In germline, CDR1 is SGHVS, CDR2 FNYEAQ. Here the CDR3 reads CASSLSWTGLGLGDSPLHF. The CDR3 DNA reads as TGTGCCAGCAGCTTAAGCTGGACAGGGTTGGGCCTGGGGGATTCACCCCTCCACTTT. The full variable domain, in which reference TRBV7-6 and TRBJ1-6 provide the parts outside the CDR3, is GAGVSQSPRYKVTKRGQDVALRCDPISGHVSLYWYRQALGQGPEFLTYFNYEAQQDKSGLPNDRFSAERPEGSISTLTIQRTEQRDSAMYRCASSLSWTGLGLGDSPLHFGNGTRLTVT.

In its sample, this clonotype was seen a few times. This chain connects TRBV6-6 to TRBJ1-2, with D unresolved. V lost 5 bases and J 5 bases, leaving 18 bases between the germline ends. Germline loops: CDR1 MNHNY, CDR2 SVGAGI (reference sequence). CDR3 length: 15 residues. The CDR3: CASSNSETVLYGYTF. The DNA of the CDR3 is TGTGCCAGCAGTAATTCCGAAACGGTATTATATGGCTACACCTTC.

There are a few counts of this clonotype. The chain links TRBV28 to TRBJ2-1, with a weak D call TRBD2 (6 bases). Trimming shortened V by 5 bases and J by 2 bases, and 10 bases separated the two germline ends. CDR1 and CDR2 (germline): MDHEN, SYDVKM. The CDR3 spans 14 residues. The CDR3 nucleotides are TGTGCCAGCAGTATCCGGGGGACCTACAATGAGCAGTTCTTC. Amino acids: CASSIRGTYNEQFF.

This chain's CDR3 is CSVLQAFSMNTGELFF. The CDR3 region has the DNA TGCAGCGTTCTACAGGCCTTTAGTATGAACACCGGGGAGCTGTTTTTT. V and J are TRBV29-1 and TRBJ2-2; D possibly corresponds to TRBD1 (5 bases). This CDR3 spans 16 amino acids. Germline lookup yields CDR1 SQVTM and CDR2 ANQGSEA. The V end lost 5 bases, the J end lost 1 base, and 17 bases lay between the germline ends.

There are many counts of this clonotype. The V call is TRBV7-3, the J call TRBJ2-7; 12 nucleotides line up with TRBD1. Per germline, CDR1 SGHTA and CDR2 FQGTGA. With V trimmed by 3 bases and J by 4 bases, 7 bases remained unmatched. This CDR3 region has 16 residues. The CDR3 reads CASSFPGTGGGYEQYF. Here the CDR3 DNA reads TGTGCCAGCAGCTTCCCCGGGACAGGGGGCGGGTACGAGCAGTACTTC.

This clonotype was seen many times. The rearrangement links TRBV7-2 to TRBJ2-1; weak D call: TRBD2 (6 bases). There are 14 residues in the CDR3. V lost 1 base and J lost 4, with 8 bases in between. The germline V gene has CDR1 SGHTA and CDR2 FQGNSA. The CDR3 DNA is TGTGCCAGCAGCTTAGAGGGGACTTACAATGAGCAGTTCTTC. Translated: CASSLEGTYNEQFF.

This clonotype was detected ten times or more. This chain joins TRBV6-2 or TRBV6-3 and TRBJ1-2; D gene unclear. The germline CDR1 and CDR2 sequences are MNHEY and SVGEGT. V was cut by 6 bases and J by 2 bases, with 10 bases left in between. The CDR3 is 13 amino acids. This CDR3 is CASRDTENYGYTF. The CDR3 region has the DNA TGTGCCAGCAGAGATACAGAGAACTATGGCTACACCTTC.

The table lists this clonotype with a few counts. CDR3 region: CSARGVGASYEQYF. In DNA, the CDR3 is TGCAGTGCTAGAGGTGTGGGGGCTTCCTACGAGCAGTACTTC. The chain employs TRBV20-1 and TRBJ2-7, with TRBD1 as a possible D gene (6 bases). From germline, CDR1 is DFQATT and CDR2 SNEGSKA (reference sequence). CDR3 length: 14 residues. Between the trimmed V and J ends, which lost 1 base and 1 base, there was a span of 11 bases.

A note on this clonotype: At one end the junction does not follow the germline gene, possibly because of a read error. The chain is built from TRBV29-1 and TRBJ2-1; TRBD2 matches 11 bases. Germline CDR1 reads SQVTM; CDR2 reads ANQGSEA. The CDR3 loop spans 12 amino acids. Here the CDR3 reads CSVEGLAVEQFF. The CDR3 coding sequence is TGCAGTGTTGAGGGACTAGCGGTTGAGCAGTTCTTC.